Listed below are T cell receptor beta chains from one sample, sequenced in a study of Ad26.COV2.S vaccination and SARS-CoV-2 variants. TCRdb's copy holds only in-frame clones and misses some; the assay was immunoSEQ multiplex PCR. The sample shows roughly 500,000 clones, 89% of them seen only once. This material consisted of peripheral blood, taken in a trial of Ad26.COV2.S vaccine versus placebo. The receptors were gathered from a person aged 18-65 years who received the Ad26.COV2.S COVID-19 vaccine or a placebo. The CDR3 runs from the conserved cysteine through the conserved F or W. Each record gives: V gene, clone size, J gene, D gene, CDR3 DNA, CDR3 protein. A D gene is named only where the DNA matches it firmly. Rows may omit the clone size; those that give it use once, few, many or a size class.

v_gene: TRBV9; abundance: .; j_gene: TRBJ1-1; d_gene: TRBD1; CDR3nt: TGTGCCAGCAGCACAAGACAGGGGACGAACACTGAAGCTTTCTTT; CDR3aa: CASSTRQGTNTEAFF
v_gene: TRBV27; abundance: .; j_gene: TRBJ1-2; d_gene: TRBD1; CDR3nt: TGTGCCAGCAGTACCCTAACAGGGGCCCGGCGCGGAATATATAACTATGGCTACACCTTC; CDR3aa: CASSTLTGARRGIYNYGYTF
v_gene: TRBV30; abundance: .; j_gene: TRBJ1-1; d_gene: .; CDR3nt: TGTGCCTGGAGTGGTATTGGCAGCGAAGCTTTCTTT; CDR3aa: CAWSGIGSEAFF
v_gene: TRBV5-6; abundance: few; j_gene: TRBJ1-4; d_gene: TRBD1; CDR3nt: TGTGCCAGCAGCGCCTGGACAGGGCTTTCTGAAAAACTGTTTTTT; CDR3aa: CASSAWTGLSEKLFF
v_gene: TRBV27; abundance: .; j_gene: TRBJ1-1; d_gene: TRBD1; CDR3nt: TGTGCCAGCAGTCCCGGGACAGGTATTAAGGCTTTCTTT; CDR3aa: CASSPGTGIKAFF
v_gene: TRBV7-8; abundance: .; j_gene: TRBJ1-6; d_gene: TRBD1; CDR3nt: TGTGCCAGCAGCTCAAGGGGGAAAGCTGGACAGGGGAATTCACCCCTCCACTTT; CDR3aa: CASSSRGKAGQGNSPLHF
v_gene: TRBV5-1; abundance: .; j_gene: TRBJ1-1; d_gene: .; CDR3nt: TGCGCCAGTCAAAACGGACAGCCGAACACTGAAGCTTTCTTT; CDR3aa: CASQNGQPNTEAFF
v_gene: TRBV5-1; abundance: .; j_gene: TRBJ1-4; d_gene: TRBD1; CDR3nt: TGCGCCAGCAGCTTGCTCGGGACAGGGGGATACGAAAAACTGTTTTTT; CDR3aa: CASSLLGTGGYEKLFF
v_gene: TRBV10-2; abundance: .; j_gene: TRBJ1-3; d_gene: TRBD1; CDR3nt: TGCGCCAGCGCAGTCCCGGGACAGGGGACGGACACCATATATTTT; CDR3aa: CASAVPGQGTDTIYF
v_gene: TRBV30; abundance: .; j_gene: TRBJ2-1; d_gene: TRBD2; CDR3nt: TGTGCCTGGAGTGAACTAGCGGGAGTCGTAGGCCACAATGAGCAGTTCTTC; CDR3aa: CAWSELAGVVGHNEQFF
v_gene: TRBV3-1/TRBV3-2; abundance: .; j_gene: TRBJ1-1; d_gene: .; CDR3nt: TGTGCCAGTCGACCCCGGGAGGACACTGAAGCTTTCTTT; CDR3aa: CASRPREDTEAFF
v_gene: TRBV20-1; abundance: .; j_gene: TRBJ2-3; d_gene: .; CDR3nt: TGCAGTGCTTACACAGATACGCAGTATTTT; CDR3aa: CSAYTDTQYF
v_gene: TRBV6-4; abundance: .; j_gene: TRBJ1-6; d_gene: .; CDR3nt: TGTGCCAGCAGTGAACTGGAAAATTCACCCCTCCACTTT; CDR3aa: CASSELENSPLHF
v_gene: TRBV6-5; abundance: few; j_gene: TRBJ2-1; d_gene: .; CDR3nt: TGTGCCAGCAGCTACGGGGTACCGGGGTACAATGAGCAGTTCTTC; CDR3aa: CASSYGVPGYNEQFF
v_gene: TRBV6-1; abundance: few; j_gene: TRBJ1-3; d_gene: .; CDR3nt: TGTGCCAGCAGTGAAGAACCCGCGGGGCCTGGAAACACCATATATTTT; CDR3aa: CASSEEPAGPGNTIYF
v_gene: TRBV11-3; abundance: once; j_gene: TRBJ2-1; d_gene: TRBD1; CDR3nt: TGTGCCAGCAGTTCACAGGGGACCACCTACAATGAGCAGTTCTTC; CDR3aa: CASSSQGTTYNEQFF
v_gene: TRBV7-9; abundance: .; j_gene: TRBJ2-1; d_gene: .; CDR3nt: TGTGCCGACGAGCCCCCGGGACCGAGCTCCTACAATGAGCAGTTCTTC; CDR3aa: CADEPPGPSSYNEQFF
v_gene: TRBV2; abundance: once; j_gene: TRBJ2-2; d_gene: .; CDR3nt: TGTGCCACCCAGGACAGACTCACCGGGGAGCTGTTTTTT; CDR3aa: CATQDRLTGELFF
v_gene: TRBV10-3; abundance: .; j_gene: TRBJ1-2; d_gene: .; CDR3nt: TGTGCCAGCAAGCCCCAGGCCTTCTATGGCTACACCTTC; CDR3aa: CASKPQAFYGYTF
v_gene: TRBV7-3; abundance: .; j_gene: TRBJ2-7; d_gene: TRBD1; CDR3nt: TGTGCCAGCAGCCGGGACAGGGACTACGAGCAGTACTTC; CDR3aa: CASSRDRDYEQYF
v_gene: TRBV21-1; abundance: .; j_gene: TRBJ2-3; d_gene: .; CDR3nt: TGTGCCATAGGACACCGCACAGATACGCAGTATTTT; CDR3aa: CAIGHRTDTQYF
v_gene: TRBV30; abundance: .; j_gene: TRBJ1-6; d_gene: TRBD1; CDR3nt: TGTGCCTGGAGTTTTGGGACAGGAGGGGGTTCACCCCTCCACTTT; CDR3aa: CAWSFGTGGGSPLHF
v_gene: TRBV15; abundance: .; j_gene: TRBJ1-1; d_gene: .; CDR3nt: TGTGCCACCAGCAGAGGCCGGAACACTGAAGCTTTCTTT; CDR3aa: CATSRGRNTEAFF
v_gene: TRBV11-1; abundance: .; j_gene: TRBJ2-1; d_gene: .; CDR3nt: TGTGCCAGCAGCTGGTCGGGGGAGCACCTGAGGGATGAGCAGTTCTTC; CDR3aa: CASSWSGEHLRDEQFF
v_gene: TRBV7-6; abundance: .; j_gene: TRBJ2-3; d_gene: .; CDR3nt: TGTGCCAGCAGCTTCCGGTTAAGCACAGATACGCAGTATTTT; CDR3aa: CASSFRLSTDTQYF
v_gene: TRBV19; abundance: .; j_gene: TRBJ1-1; d_gene: TRBD1; CDR3nt: TGTGCCAGTAGTGAGGAAGGACAGGGAATAGGTGAAGCTTTCTTT; CDR3aa: CASSEEGQGIGEAFF
v_gene: TRBV24-1; abundance: .; j_gene: TRBJ2-1; d_gene: TRBD1; CDR3nt: TGTGCCACCAGTGAGTATGGGACAGCCAAGCAGTTCTTC; CDR3aa: CATSEYGTAKQFF
v_gene: TRBV11-3; abundance: .; j_gene: TRBJ2-1; d_gene: TRBD1; CDR3nt: TGTGCCAGCAGCTTCGGACAGGGGTCGCTCAATGAGCAGTTCTTC; CDR3aa: CASSFGQGSLNEQFF
v_gene: TRBV5-1; abundance: once; j_gene: TRBJ1-2; d_gene: .; CDR3nt: TGCGCCAGCAGCTTGGGTTTCGATAACTATGGCTACACCTTC; CDR3aa: CASSLGFDNYGYTF
v_gene: TRBV28; abundance: once; j_gene: TRBJ2-4; d_gene: .; CDR3nt: TGTGCCAGCAGTTTATCGAGGTTGAACAGGGATTCCAAAAACATTCAGTACTTC; CDR3aa: CASSLSRLNRDSKNIQYF
v_gene: TRBV11-2; abundance: .; j_gene: TRBJ2-3; d_gene: .; CDR3nt: TGTGCCAGCAGCTTAACAGCCGGGAATCGCAGAGATACGCAGTATTTT; CDR3aa: CASSLTAGNRRDTQYF
v_gene: TRBV4-3; abundance: .; j_gene: TRBJ1-2; d_gene: .; CDR3nt: TGCGCCAGCAGCCCCGACCCAGACTATGGCTACACCTTC; CDR3aa: CASSPDPDYGYTF
v_gene: TRBV5-1; abundance: .; j_gene: TRBJ2-1; d_gene: .; CDR3nt: TGCGCCAGCAGCTTGGCCGTGGTAGGCTACAATGAGCAGTTCTTC; CDR3aa: CASSLAVVGYNEQFF
v_gene: TRBV9; abundance: .; j_gene: TRBJ2-3; d_gene: .; CDR3nt: TGTGCCAGCAGCTCAACTGGGGGTATCGCGGATACGCAGTATTTT; CDR3aa: CASSSTGGIADTQYF
v_gene: TRBV7-2; abundance: .; j_gene: TRBJ2-1; d_gene: TRBD1; CDR3nt: TGTGCCAGCAGCTTCGCAGGGGGCGCGTCGAATGAGCAGTTCTTC; CDR3aa: CASSFAGGASNEQFF
v_gene: TRBV7-8; abundance: .; j_gene: TRBJ2-5; d_gene: TRBD1; CDR3nt: TGTGCCAGCAGCTTAGACAGGGGGCTAAAGACCCAGTACTTC; CDR3aa: CASSLDRGLKTQYF
v_gene: TRBV27; abundance: .; j_gene: TRBJ2-7; d_gene: .; CDR3nt: TGTGCCAGCAGTTTTGGGGGGCGAAACGAGCAGTACTTC; CDR3aa: CASSFGGRNEQYF
v_gene: TRBV13; abundance: .; j_gene: TRBJ1-5; d_gene: .; CDR3nt: TGTGCCAGCAGCTTACACCTGCAACAGCCCCAGCATTTT; CDR3aa: CASSLHLQQPQHF
v_gene: TRBV19; abundance: .; j_gene: TRBJ2-5; d_gene: .; CDR3nt: TGTGCCAGTAGGACCTACGCGGGACCAAGGGAGACCCAGTACTTC; CDR3aa: CASRTYAGPRETQYF
v_gene: TRBV11-2; abundance: .; j_gene: TRBJ2-2; d_gene: .; CDR3nt: TGTGCCAGCAGTCTCACACACAGTAACACCGGGGAGCTGTTTTTT; CDR3aa: CASSLTHSNTGELFF
v_gene: TRBV5-1; abundance: .; j_gene: TRBJ2-3; d_gene: TRBD2; CDR3nt: TGCGCCAGCGGACTAGCGGGGGGAATGGATACGCAGTATTTT; CDR3aa: CASGLAGGMDTQYF
v_gene: TRBV5-1; abundance: .; j_gene: TRBJ2-1; d_gene: .; CDR3nt: TGCGCCAGCAGCTTGTCGCAGGGAGTCTTGGATGAGCAGTTCTTC; CDR3aa: CASSLSQGVLDEQFF
v_gene: TRBV5-1; abundance: .; j_gene: TRBJ2-5; d_gene: TRBD2; CDR3nt: TGCGCCAGCACCAAGGGACTAGCGGGGGGACAAGAGACCCAGTACTTC; CDR3aa: CASTKGLAGGQETQYF